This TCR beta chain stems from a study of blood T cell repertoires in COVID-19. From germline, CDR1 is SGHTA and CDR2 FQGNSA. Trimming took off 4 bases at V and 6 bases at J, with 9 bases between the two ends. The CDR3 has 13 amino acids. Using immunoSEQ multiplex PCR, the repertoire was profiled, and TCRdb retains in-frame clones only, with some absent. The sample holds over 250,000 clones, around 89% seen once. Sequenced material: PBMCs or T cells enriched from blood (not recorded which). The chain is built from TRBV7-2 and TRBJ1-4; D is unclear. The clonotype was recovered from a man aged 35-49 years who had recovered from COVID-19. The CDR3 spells CASSSRTDEKLFF. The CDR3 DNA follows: TGTGCCAGCAGCTCCCGGACTGATGAAAAACTGTTTTTT.